Below are 25 T cell receptor beta chains sequenced from a single sample in a study of blood T cell repertoires in COVID-19. Profiling relied on immunoSEQ multiplex PCR, and the TCRdb table lists in-frame clones only, not all of them. Among under 200,000 clones listed, 86% were seen once. What was sequenced was peripheral blood. The receptor set was obtained from a man in his 70s with acute or convalescent COVID-19.

Only one count was recorded for this clone. The same CDR3 can be traced to other DNA sequences in this sample. This chain joins TRBV27 and TRBJ2-7; no clear D gene. Per germline, CDR1 MNHEY and CDR2 SMNVEV (reference sequence). The CDR3 is 13 residues long. V was cut by 5 bases and J by 4 bases, with 12 bases left in between. CDR3 DNA sequence: TGTGCCAGCAGTATTATGCCCAGGTACGAGCAGTACTTC. This codes for CASSIMPRYEQYF.

The chain carries TRBV9 and TRBJ2-3; 7 positions agree with TRBD2. Germline V lookup: CDR1 SGDLS, CDR2 YYNGEE. V lost 0 bases, J lost 5 bases, and 6 bases stayed unmatched. There are 15 residues in the CDR3. CDR3 sequence: CASSVGDYQGDTQYF. For the CDR3, the DNA is TGTGCCAGCAGCGTAGGGGACTACCAGGGAGATACGCAGTATTTT. Looking up the rest from reference TRBV9 and TRBJ2-3 gives the full variable domain: DSGVTQTPKHLITATGQRVTLRCSPRSGDLSVYWYQQSLDQGLQFLIQYYNGEERAKGNILERFSAQQFPDLHSELNLSSLELGDSALYFCASSVGDYQGDTQYFGPGTRLTVL.

CDR3 protein: CASSVDVRGDRNSPLHF. In DNA, the CDR3 is TGTGCCAGCAGCGTAGACGTACGGGGGGACCGCAATTCACCCCTCCACTTT. The genes are TRBV9 and TRBJ1-6; weak D call: TRBD1 (5 bases). The CDR3 has 17 residues. The germline V gene has CDR1 SGDLS and CDR2 YYNGEE. V lost 0 bases, J lost 7 bases, and 17 bases lay in between.

The chain couples TRBV9 to TRBJ1-2; 8 positions match TRBD1. The CDR3 sequence is 16 residues long. Looked up from germline, CDR1 is SGDLS and CDR2 is YYNGEE. J lost 0 bases, V lost 3 bases, and 7 bases had no gene match. The chain's CDR3 is CASSGGGQASNYGYTF. DNA for the CDR3: TGTGCCAGCAGCGGAGGGGGACAGGCCTCTAACTATGGCTACACCTTC.

The V gene is TRBV12-5, the J gene TRBJ2-1, with TRBD1 matching 9 bases. This CDR3 region has 17 residues. Per germline, CDR1 LGHNT and CDR2 FRNRAP. The trim removed 1 base at V and 6 bases at J, leaving 10 bases unmatched. CDR3 coding DNA: TGTGCTAGTGGTTTGGCCAAAACAGGGGGCGTCGGCAATGAGCAGTTCTTC. Its translation is CASGLAKTGGVGNEQFF.

The V gene is TRBV12-3 or TRBV12-4, the J gene TRBJ2-5; tentative D call: TRBD1 (8 bases). This CDR3 spans 13 amino acids. The V end lost 5 bases, the J end lost 5 bases, and 12 bases lay between the germline ends. CDR3 nucleotides: TGTGCCAGCAGTACACAGGGGGGGGAGACCCAGTACTTC. Encoded protein: CASSTQGGETQYF.

The genes are TRBV7-9 and TRBJ1-3; D ambiguous. Germline V lookup: CDR1 SEHNR, CDR2 FQNEAQ (reference sequence). V lost 2 bases and J 1 base, leaving 6 bases between the germline ends. The CDR3 totals 14 residues. CDR3 region: CASSLWESGNTIYF. The CDR3 nucleotides read TGTGCCAGCAGCTTATGGGAGTCTGGAAACACCATATATTTT.

The chain combines TRBV27 with TRBJ2-1; no clear D. The V end lost 5 bases, the J end lost 8 bases, and 16 bases lay between the germline ends. Per the germline V gene, CDR1 is MNHEY and CDR2 is SMNVEV (reference sequence). The CDR3 is 14 residues long. CDR3 sequence (DNA): TGTGCCAGCAGTCCCCACCGATGGTCAGATGAGCAGTTCTTC. It codes for CASSPHRWSDEQFF.

The chain combines TRBV15 with TRBJ2-1, with TRBD1 matching over 7 bases. Germline-derived CDR1 and CDR2 are LNHNV and YYDKDF (reference sequence). V lost 0 bases to trimming and J lost 4 bases; unmatched junction nucleotides: 3. The CDR3 length is 15 residues. In DNA, the CDR3 is TGTGCCACCAGCAGAGATCCAGGGGGATACAATGAGCAGTTCTTC. Amino acids: CATSRDPGGYNEQFF.

The gene calls are TRBV6-1 and TRBJ2-5; 8 nucleotides line up with TRBD1. Germline trimming cut 3 bases from V and 3 bases from J; bases unmatched to any gene: 6. The CDR3 contains 15 residues. Germline lookup yields CDR1 MNHNS and CDR2 SASEGT. CDR3 coding DNA: TGTGCCAGCAGTGAGGGGTGGGGACAGGAAGAGACCCAGTACTTC. Protein sequence: CASSEGWGQEETQYF.

J is TRBJ1-1 and V is TRBV19; TRBD1 matches at 8 bases. This CDR3 has 14 amino acids. Germline values: CDR1 LNHDA, CDR2 SQIVND (reference sequence). Trimming removed 2 bases from V and 6 bases from J; junction bases left unmatched: 5. The CDR3, as DNA: TGTGCCAGTAGTATACGACAGGGGAATCCTGAAGCTTTCTTT. It specifies CASSIRQGNPEAFF.

This clone was recorded a few times. The V call is TRBV4-3, the J call TRBJ1-2; 7 nucleotides line up with TRBD1. Germline assignment: CDR1 LGHNA and CDR2 YSLEER. The CDR3 runs 12 residues. V lost 8 bases to trimming and J lost 7 bases; unmatched junction nucleotides: 7. The CDR3 here is CASGTGVGGYTF. The DNA of the CDR3 is TGCGCCAGCGGAACAGGGGTGGGTGGCTACACCTTC.

The CDR3 sequence: CASSLGTMNTEAFF. CDR3 nucleotides: TGTGCCAGCAGTTTAGGGACTATGAACACTGAAGCTTTCTTT. V is TRBV28 and J is TRBJ1-1, with TRBD1 as a possible D gene (5 bases). The CDR3 totals 14 residues. Between the trimmed V and J ends, which lost 2 bases and 0 bases, there was a span of 7 bases. In germline, CDR1 is MDHEN, CDR2 SYDVKM.

The gene calls are TRBV6-2 or TRBV6-3 and TRBJ1-6; D unclear. This CDR3 is 12 amino acids long. Per germline, CDR1 MNHEY and CDR2 SVGEGT. V lost 5 bases to trimming and J lost 13 bases, with 12 bases between them. Written as DNA, the CDR3 is TGTGCCAGCAGTCCCGAGAGAGGGCCCCTCCACTTT. Protein: CASSPERGPLHF.

Note on this clone: Other DNA sequences from this sample encode an identical CDR3 as well. The V call is TRBV28, the J call TRBJ1-4, with 7 bases fitting TRBD1. The germline V gene has CDR1 MDHEN and CDR2 SYDVKM. This CDR3 is 14 amino acids long. V gave up 6 bases and J gave up 5 bases; unmatched junction bases: 6. The CDR3 bases are TGTGCCAGCAGCTCCGGGACAGAAAATGAAAAACTGTTTTTT. Its protein product is CASSSGTENEKLFF.

The V call is TRBV18, the J call TRBJ1-2, with a possible D match to TRBD1 (5 bases). The V gene's germline CDR1 is KGHSH and CDR2 LQKENI. The CDR3 spans 13 residues. The V end was cut by 3 bases, the J end by 2 bases, with 7 bases between. The CDR3 DNA follows: TGTGCCAGCTCACCCTCAGGGAACTATGGCTACACCTTC. Its translation: CASSPSGNYGYTF.

This sequence joins TRBV7-3 and TRBJ2-7; 11 bases agree with TRBD2. The germline V gene encodes CDR1 SGHTA and CDR2 FQGTGA. With V trimmed by 5 bases and J by 5 bases, 8 bases remained unmatched. The CDR3 length is 15 residues. CDR3 amino acids: CASSPRTSGLHEQYF. The CDR3 DNA reads TGTGCCAGCAGCCCCCGGACTAGCGGGCTCCACGAGCAGTACTTC.

The chain combines TRBV3-1 (or the pseudogene TRBV3-2) with TRBJ2-1, with 8 bases identical to TRBD2. This CDR3 is 16 amino acids long. CDR1 and CDR2 (germline): LGHDT, YNNKEL (reference sequence). The V gene end was trimmed by 1 base and the J gene end by 4 bases; junction bases not matched to a gene: 6. The CDR3, as DNA: TGTGCCAGCAGCCAAGTGGCGGGGGGAAGGTACAATGAGCAGTTCTTC. Translated: CASSQVAGGRYNEQFF.

The chain uses TRBV3-1 (or the pseudogene TRBV3-2) and TRBJ2-7, with TRBD2 matching 14 bases. V shed 4 bases, J shed 3 bases, and the junction held 2 bases outside the gene matches. Germline values: CDR1 LGHDT, CDR2 YNNKEL (reference sequence). The length of the CDR3 is 15 residues. The CDR3: CASSRGLAGGYEQYF. The CDR3 DNA follows: TGTGCCAGCAGCCGAGGACTAGCGGGGGGCTACGAGCAGTACTTC.

V usage is TRBV6-5 and J usage is TRBJ2-3, with TRBD2 identical over 7 bases. The CDR3 spans 15 residues. CDR1 MNHEY and CDR2 SVGAGI come from the germline V gene. With V trimmed by 0 bases and J by 4 bases, 4 bases remained unmatched. CDR3 amino acids: CASSYSVGRADTQYF. Written as DNA, the CDR3 is TGTGCCAGCAGTTACTCGGTGGGGAGGGCAGATACGCAGTATTTT.

The genes are TRBV12-3 or TRBV12-4 and TRBJ2-3, with D unclear. The CDR3 covers 11 residues. V lost 4 bases to trimming and J lost 5 bases, with 4 bases between them. CDR3 residues: CASSSGDTQYF. For the CDR3, the DNA is TGTGCCAGCAGTTCCGGAGATACGCAGTATTTT.

This clone was observed a handful of times. The chain is built from TRBV29-1 and TRBJ2-2, with D unclear. Germline V lookup: CDR1 SQVTM, CDR2 ANQGSEA. This CDR3 is built from 11 residues. Between the trimmed V and J ends, which lost 2 bases and 6 bases, there was a span of 4 bases. CDR3 protein: CSVESPGELFF. In nucleotides, the CDR3 is TGCAGCGTTGAAAGCCCCGGGGAGCTGTTTTTT.

This chain connects TRBV5-1 to TRBJ2-7; a possible D gene is TRBD1 (5 bases). The germline gives CDR1 SGHRS, CDR2 YFSETQ. The CDR3 is 14 residues long. V lost 4 bases to trimming and J lost 6 bases, with 17 bases between them. This chain's CDR3 is CASSATQGRGEQYF. The CDR3 nucleotides read TGCGCCAGCAGCGCCACGCAGGGAAGAGGCGAGCAGTACTTC.

The rearrangement uses TRBV15 and TRBJ2-5; D gene unclear. The CDR3 loop spans 15 amino acids. The germline V and J ends were trimmed by 6 bases and 1 base, with 15 bases remaining between them. Germline assignment: CDR1 LNHNV and CDR2 YYDKDF (reference sequence). The CDR3: CATSKEFRTQETQYF. The CDR3 DNA sequence: TGTGCCACCAGTAAAGAGTTCCGCACCCAAGAGACCCAGTACTTC.

The gene calls are TRBV5-1 and TRBJ2-7, with TRBD2 matching over 7 bases. Germline CDR1 is SGHRS and CDR2 is YFSETQ. V shed 0 bases, J shed 4 bases, and the junction held 13 bases outside the gene matches. This CDR3 contains 17 residues. This CDR3 reads CASSLALGSREGYEQYF. The DNA for the CDR3 is TGCGCCAGCAGCTTGGCCCTGGGCTCCAGGGAGGGGTACGAGCAGTACTTC.